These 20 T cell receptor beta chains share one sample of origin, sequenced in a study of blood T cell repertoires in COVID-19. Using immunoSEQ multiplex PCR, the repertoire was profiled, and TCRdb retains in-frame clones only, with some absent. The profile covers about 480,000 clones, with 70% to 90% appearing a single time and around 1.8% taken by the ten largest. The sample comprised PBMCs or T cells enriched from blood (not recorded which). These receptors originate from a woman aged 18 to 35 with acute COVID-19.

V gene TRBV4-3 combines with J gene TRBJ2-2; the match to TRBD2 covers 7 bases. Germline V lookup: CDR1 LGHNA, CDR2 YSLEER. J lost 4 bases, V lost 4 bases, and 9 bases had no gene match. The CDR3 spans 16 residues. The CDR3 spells CASSPGTGGGTGELFF. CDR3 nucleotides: TGCGCCAGCAGCCCCGGAACGGGAGGTGGCACCGGGGAGCTGTTTTTT.

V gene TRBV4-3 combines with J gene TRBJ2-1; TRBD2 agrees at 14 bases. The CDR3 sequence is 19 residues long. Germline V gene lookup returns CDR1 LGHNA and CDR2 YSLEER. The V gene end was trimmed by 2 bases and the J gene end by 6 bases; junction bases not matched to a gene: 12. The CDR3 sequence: CASSQRPRTGTSGGNEQFF. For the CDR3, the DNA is TGCGCCAGCAGCCAACGCCCCAGGACCGGGACTAGCGGGGGCAATGAGCAGTTCTTC.

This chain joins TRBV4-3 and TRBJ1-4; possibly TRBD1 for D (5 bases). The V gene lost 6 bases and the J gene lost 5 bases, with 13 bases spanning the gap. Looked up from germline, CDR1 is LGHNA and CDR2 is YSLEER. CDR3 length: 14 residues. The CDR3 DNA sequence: TGCGCCAGCAGTCCGCGACAGCAAAATGAAAAACTGTTTTTT. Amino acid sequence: CASSPRQQNEKLFF.

Written as DNA, the CDR3 is TGTGCCAGCAGCCCCTCCCCCCTTCTAGCGGGAGTGTACAATGAGCAGTTCTTC. Amino acid sequence: CASSPSPLLAGVYNEQFF. This sequence joins TRBV11-2 and TRBJ2-1; the match to TRBD2 covers 10 bases. The CDR3 extends over 18 amino acids. The germline V gene has CDR1 SGHAT and CDR2 FQNNGV. Trimming removed 5 bases from V and 4 bases from J; junction bases left unmatched: 14.

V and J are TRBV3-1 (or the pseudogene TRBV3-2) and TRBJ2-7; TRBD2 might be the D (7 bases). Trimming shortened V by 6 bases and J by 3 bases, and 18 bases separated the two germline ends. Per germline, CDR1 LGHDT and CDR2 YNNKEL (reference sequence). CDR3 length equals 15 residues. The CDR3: CASRQGGGKVYEQYF. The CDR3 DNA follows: TGTGCCAGCAGGCAGGGAGGGGGTAAGGTCTACGAGCAGTACTTC.

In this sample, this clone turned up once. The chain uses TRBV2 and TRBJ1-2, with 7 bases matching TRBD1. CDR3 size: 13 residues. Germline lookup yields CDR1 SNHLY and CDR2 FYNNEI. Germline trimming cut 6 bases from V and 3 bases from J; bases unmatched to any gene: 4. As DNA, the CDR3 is TGTGCCAGCAGGAGGGACAGTGACTATGGCTACACCTTC. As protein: CASRRDSDYGYTF.

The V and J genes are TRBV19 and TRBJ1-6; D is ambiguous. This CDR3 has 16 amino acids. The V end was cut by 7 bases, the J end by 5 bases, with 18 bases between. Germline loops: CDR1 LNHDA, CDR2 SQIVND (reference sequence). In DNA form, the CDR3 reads TGTGCCAGTACCGGAACGGACTCTTTTCATAATTCACCCCTCCACTTT. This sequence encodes CASTGTDSFHNSPLHF.

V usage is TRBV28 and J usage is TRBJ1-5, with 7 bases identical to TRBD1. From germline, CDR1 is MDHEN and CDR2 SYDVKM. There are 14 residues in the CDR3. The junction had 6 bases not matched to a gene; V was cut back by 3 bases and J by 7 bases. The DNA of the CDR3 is TGTGCCAGCAGTTTTTCGGACAGGTACCAGCCCCAGCATTTT. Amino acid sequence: CASSFSDRYQPQHF.

The CDR3 is CASSPIQGLLTNYGYTF. CDR3 DNA: TGTGCCAGCTCACCGATACAGGGGCTACTTACTAACTATGGCTACACCTTC. The chain is built from TRBV18 and TRBJ1-2; 7 bases map to TRBD1. The CDR3 sequence is 17 residues long. CDR1 is KGHSH and CDR2 is LQKENI in the germline V gene. J lost 0 bases, V lost 3 bases, and 10 bases had no gene match.

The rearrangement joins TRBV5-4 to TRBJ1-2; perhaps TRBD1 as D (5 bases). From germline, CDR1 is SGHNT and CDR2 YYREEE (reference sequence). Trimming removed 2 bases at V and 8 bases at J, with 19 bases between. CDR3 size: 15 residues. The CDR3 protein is CASSFLGREVGGYTF. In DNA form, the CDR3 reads TGTGCCAGCAGCTTCCTAGGCAGGGAAGTGGGAGGCTACACCTTC. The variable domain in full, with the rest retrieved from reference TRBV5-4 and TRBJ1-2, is ETGVTQSPTHLIKTRGQQVTLRCSSQSGHNTVSWYQQALGQGPQFIFQYYREEENGRGNFPPRFSGLQFPNYSSELNVNALELDDSALYLCASSFLGREVGGYTFGSGTRLTVV.

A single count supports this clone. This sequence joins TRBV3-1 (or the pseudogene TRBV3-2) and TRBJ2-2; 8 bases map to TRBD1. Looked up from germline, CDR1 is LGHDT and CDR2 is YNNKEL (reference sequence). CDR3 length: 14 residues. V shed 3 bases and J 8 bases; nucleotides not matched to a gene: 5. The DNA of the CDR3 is TGTGCCAGCAGCCACGGGGACAGGAGAGGGGAGCTGTTTTTT. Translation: CASSHGDRRGELFF.

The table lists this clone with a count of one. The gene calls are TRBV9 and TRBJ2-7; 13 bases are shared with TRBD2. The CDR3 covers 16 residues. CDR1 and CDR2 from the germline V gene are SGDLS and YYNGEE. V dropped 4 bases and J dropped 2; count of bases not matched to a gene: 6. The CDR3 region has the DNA TGTGCCAGCAGCCAGTCACTAGCGGGGGGGCCCTACGAGCAGTACTTC. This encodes CASSQSLAGGPYEQYF. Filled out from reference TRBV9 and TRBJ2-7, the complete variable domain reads DSGVTQTPKHLITATGQRVTLRCSPRSGDLSVYWYQQSLDQGLQFLIQYYNGEERAKGNILERFSAQQFPDLHSELNLSSLELGDSALYFCASSQSLAGGPYEQYFGPGTRLTVT.

Here the CDR3 DNA reads TGCGCCAGCAGTGGGACAGGGGGCTCACCCCTCCACTTT. This codes for CASSGTGGSPLHF. The V gene is TRBV10-1, the J gene TRBJ1-6, with 11 bases fitting TRBD1. J lost 10 bases, V lost 4 bases, and 0 bases had no gene match. The CDR3 is 13 amino acids. Germline-derived CDR1 and CDR2 are WNHNN and SYGVQD (reference sequence).

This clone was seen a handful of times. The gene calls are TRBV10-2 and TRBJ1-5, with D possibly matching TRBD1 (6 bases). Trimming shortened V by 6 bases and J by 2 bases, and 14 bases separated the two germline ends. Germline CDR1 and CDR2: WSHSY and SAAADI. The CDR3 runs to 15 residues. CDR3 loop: CASSAQGAGNQPQHF. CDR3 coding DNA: TGCGCCAGCAGCGCACAGGGAGCCGGCAATCAGCCCCAGCATTTT.

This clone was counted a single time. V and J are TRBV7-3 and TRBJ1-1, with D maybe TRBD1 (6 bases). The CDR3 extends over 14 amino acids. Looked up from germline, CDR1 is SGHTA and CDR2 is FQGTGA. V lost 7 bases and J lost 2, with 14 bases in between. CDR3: CASNPGQPNTEAFF. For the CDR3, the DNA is TGTGCCAGCAACCCCGGACAGCCAAACACTGAAGCTTTCTTT.

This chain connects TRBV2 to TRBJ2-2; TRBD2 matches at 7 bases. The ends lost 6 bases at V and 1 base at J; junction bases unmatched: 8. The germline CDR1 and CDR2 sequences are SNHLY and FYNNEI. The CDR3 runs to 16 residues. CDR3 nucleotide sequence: TGTGCCAGCAGATCCGGTGGGGGGGGGAACACCGGGGAGCTGTTTTTT. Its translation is CASRSGGGGNTGELFF. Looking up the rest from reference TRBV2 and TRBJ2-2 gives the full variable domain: EPEVTQTPSHQVTQMGQEVILRCVPISNHLYFYWYRQILGQKVEFLVSFYNNEISEKSEIFDDQFSVERPDGSNFTLKIRSTKLEDSAMYFCASRSGGGGNTGELFFGEGSRLTVL.

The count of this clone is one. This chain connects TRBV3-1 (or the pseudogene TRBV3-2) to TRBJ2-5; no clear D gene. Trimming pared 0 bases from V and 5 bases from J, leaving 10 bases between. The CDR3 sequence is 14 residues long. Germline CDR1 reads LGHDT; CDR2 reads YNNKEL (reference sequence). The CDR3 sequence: CASSQDLQYETQYF. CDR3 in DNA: TGTGCCAGCAGCCAAGACTTACAGTACGAGACCCAGTACTTC.

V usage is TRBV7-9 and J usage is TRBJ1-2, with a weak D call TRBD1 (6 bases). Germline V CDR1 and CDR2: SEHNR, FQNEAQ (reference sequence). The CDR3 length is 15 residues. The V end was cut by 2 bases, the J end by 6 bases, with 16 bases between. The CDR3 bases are TGTGCCAGCAGCTTAAACCCCAGGGGATGGGATGGCTACACCTTC. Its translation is CASSLNPRGWDGYTF.

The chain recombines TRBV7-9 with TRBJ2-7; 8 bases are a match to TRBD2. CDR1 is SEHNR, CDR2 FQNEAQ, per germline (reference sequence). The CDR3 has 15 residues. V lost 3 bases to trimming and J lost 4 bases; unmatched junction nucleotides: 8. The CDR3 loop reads CASSFPLADLYEQYF. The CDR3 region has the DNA TGTGCCAGCAGCTTCCCACTAGCGGACCTTTACGAGCAGTACTTC. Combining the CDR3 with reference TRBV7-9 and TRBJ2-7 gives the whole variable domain DTGVSQNPRHKITKRGQNVTFRCDPISEHNRLYWYRQTLGQGPEFLTYFQNEAQLEKSRLLSDRFSAERPKGSFSTLEIQRTEQGDSAMYLCASSFPLADLYEQYFGPGTRLTVT.

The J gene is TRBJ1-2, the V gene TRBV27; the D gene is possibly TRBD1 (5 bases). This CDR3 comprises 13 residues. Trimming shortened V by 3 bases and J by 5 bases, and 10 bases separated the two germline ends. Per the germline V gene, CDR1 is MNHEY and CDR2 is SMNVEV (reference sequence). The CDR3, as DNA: TGTGCCAGCAGTTTTCTCGGGGGTTATGGCTACACCTTC. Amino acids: CASSFLGGYGYTF.